The source of this T cell receptor (beta chain) is a study of Ad26.COV2.S vaccination and SARS-CoV-2 variants. This sample's treatment: about 20 received Ad26.COV2.S at low or high dose, single or two shots; about 5 received placebo; per-sample allocation not given. Following the first vaccine or placebo injection, samples were taken on day 63. Sequencing used immunoSEQ multiplex PCR; TCRdb keeps in-frame clones, though not all of them. Of about 390,000 clones in the sample, about 88% were seen once. As to this clone: Its cognate antigen is unknown.

V lost 0 bases, J lost 8 bases, and 0 bases stayed unmatched. The CDR3 spans 12 residues. The germline CDR1 and CDR2 sequences are MNHEY and SVGAGI. Study findings and constraints: Participants given vaccine showed non-spike TCR breadth similar to that of placebo recipients.

The origin of this receptor is a person between 18 and 65 years old who received the Ad26.COV2.S COVID-19 vaccine or a placebo. Source: peripheral blood, taken in a trial of Ad26.COV2.S vaccine versus placebo. V is TRBV6-5 and J is TRBJ1-1, with 7 bases lining up with TRBD1. The CDR3 here is CASSYSGGEAFF. CDR3 bases: TGTGCCAGCAGTTACTCAGGGGGCGAAGCTTTCTTT.